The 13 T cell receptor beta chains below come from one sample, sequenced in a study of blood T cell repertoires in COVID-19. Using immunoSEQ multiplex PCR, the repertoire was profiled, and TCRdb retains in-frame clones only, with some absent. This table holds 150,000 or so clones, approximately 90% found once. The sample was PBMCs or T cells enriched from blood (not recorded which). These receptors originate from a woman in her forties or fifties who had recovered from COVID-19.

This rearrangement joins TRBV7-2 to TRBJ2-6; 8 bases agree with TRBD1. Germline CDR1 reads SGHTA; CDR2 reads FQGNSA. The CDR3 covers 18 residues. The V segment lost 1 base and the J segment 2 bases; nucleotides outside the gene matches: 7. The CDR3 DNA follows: TGTGCCAGCAGCTTAGTCGGACAGGGTATGACTGGGGCCAACGTCCTGACTTTC. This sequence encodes CASSLVGQGMTGANVLTF. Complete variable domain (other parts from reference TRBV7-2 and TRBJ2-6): GAGVSQSPSNKVTEKGKDVELRCDPISGHTALYWYRQSLGQGLEFLIYFQGNSAPDKSGLPSDRFSAERTGGSVSTLTIQRTQQEDSAVYLCASSLVGQGMTGANVLTFGAGSRLTVL.

CDR3 residues: CATRWGTGGESTGELFF. DNA for the CDR3: TGTGCCACCAGATGGGGGACAGGGGGCGAAAGCACCGGGGAGCTGTTTTTT. This chain joins TRBV7-3 and TRBJ2-2; 12 nucleotides match TRBD1. Germline assignment: CDR1 SGHTA and CDR2 FQGTGA. This CDR3 contains 17 residues. V shed 10 bases and J 4 bases; nucleotides not matched to a gene: 13.

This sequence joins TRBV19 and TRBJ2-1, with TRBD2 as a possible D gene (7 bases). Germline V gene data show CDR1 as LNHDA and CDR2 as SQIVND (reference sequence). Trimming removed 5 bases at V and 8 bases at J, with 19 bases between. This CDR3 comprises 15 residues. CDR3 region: CASSHLGGAVDEQFF. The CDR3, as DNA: TGTGCCAGTAGTCACCTGGGGGGGGCGGTAGATGAGCAGTTCTTC. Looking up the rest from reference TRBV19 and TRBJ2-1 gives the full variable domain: DGGITQSPKYLFRKEGQNVTLSCEQNLNHDAMYWYRQDPGQGLRLIYYSQIVNDFQKGDIAEGYSVSREKKESFPLTVTSAQKNPTAFYLCASSHLGGAVDEQFFGPGTRLTVL.

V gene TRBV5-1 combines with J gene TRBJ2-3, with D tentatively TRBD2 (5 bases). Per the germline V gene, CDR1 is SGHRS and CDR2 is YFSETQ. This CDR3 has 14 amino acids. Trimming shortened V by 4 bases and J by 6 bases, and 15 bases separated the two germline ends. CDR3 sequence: CASSREIPKDTQYF. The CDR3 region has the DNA TGCGCCAGCAGCCGGGAAATTCCCAAGGATACGCAGTATTTT.

CDR3 coding DNA: TGTGCCAGCGGACGGGAGGAGACCCAGTACTTC. It specifies CASGREETQYF. The chain recombines TRBV6-5 with TRBJ2-5, with a possible D match to TRBD2 (6 bases). This CDR3 comprises 11 residues. CDR1 is MNHEY and CDR2 is SVGAGI in the germline V gene. V was pared by 8 bases and J by 5 bases, with 9 bases between.

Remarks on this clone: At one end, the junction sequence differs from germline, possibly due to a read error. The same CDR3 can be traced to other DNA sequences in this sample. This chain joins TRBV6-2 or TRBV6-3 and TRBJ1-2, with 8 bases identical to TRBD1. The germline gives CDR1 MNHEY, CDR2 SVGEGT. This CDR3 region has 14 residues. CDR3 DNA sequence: TGTGCCAGCAGGCCTAAGGGACAGGCTCCCCGGGAGATCTTC. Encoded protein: CASRPKGQAPREIF.

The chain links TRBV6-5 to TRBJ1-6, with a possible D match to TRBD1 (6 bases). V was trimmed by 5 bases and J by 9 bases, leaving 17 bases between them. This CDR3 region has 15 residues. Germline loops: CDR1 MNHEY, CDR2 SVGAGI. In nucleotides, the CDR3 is TGTGCCAGCAGTCGCACCAGGGGTGGAATTTCACCCCTCCACTTT. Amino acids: CASSRTRGGISPLHF.

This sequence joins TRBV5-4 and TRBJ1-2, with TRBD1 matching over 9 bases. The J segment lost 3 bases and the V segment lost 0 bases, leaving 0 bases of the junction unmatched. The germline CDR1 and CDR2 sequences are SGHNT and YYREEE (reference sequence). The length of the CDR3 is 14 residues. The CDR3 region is CASSLGDRDYGYTF. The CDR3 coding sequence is TGTGCCAGCAGCTTGGGGGACAGGGACTATGGCTACACCTTC.

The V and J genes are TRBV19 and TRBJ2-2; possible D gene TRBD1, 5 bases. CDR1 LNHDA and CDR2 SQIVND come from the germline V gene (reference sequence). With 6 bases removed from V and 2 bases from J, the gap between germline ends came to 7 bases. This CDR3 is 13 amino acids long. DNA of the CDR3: TGTGCCAGTAGGGACACAAACACCGGGGAGCTGTTTTTT. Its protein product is CASRDTNTGELFF.

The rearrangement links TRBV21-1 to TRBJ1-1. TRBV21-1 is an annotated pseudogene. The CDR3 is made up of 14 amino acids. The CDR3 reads CASINESENTEAFF. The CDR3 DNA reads TGTGCCAGCATAAATGAAAGCGAGAACACTGAAGCTTTCTTT.

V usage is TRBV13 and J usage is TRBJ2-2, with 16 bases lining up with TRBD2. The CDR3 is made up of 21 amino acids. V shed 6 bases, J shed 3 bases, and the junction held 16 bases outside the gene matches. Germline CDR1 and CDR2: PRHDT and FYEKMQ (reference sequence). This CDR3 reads CASSSQIPGLAGGLDTGELFF. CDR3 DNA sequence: TGTGCCAGCAGTTCTCAAATTCCGGGACTAGCGGGGGGGCTGGACACCGGGGAGCTGTTTTTT. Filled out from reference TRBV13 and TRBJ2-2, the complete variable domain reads AAGVIQSPRHLIKEKRETATLKCYPIPRHDTVYWYQQGPGQDPQFLISFYEKMQSDKGSIPDRFSAQQFSDYHSELNMSSLELGDSALYFCASSSQIPGLAGGLDTGELFFGEGSRLTVL.

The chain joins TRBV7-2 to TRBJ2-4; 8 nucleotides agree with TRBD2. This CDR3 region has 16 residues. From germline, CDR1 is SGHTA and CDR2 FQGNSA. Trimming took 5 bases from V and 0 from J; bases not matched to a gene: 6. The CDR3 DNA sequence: TGTGCCAGCAGCCCCGGGGGGGTCATAGCCAAAAACATTCAGTACTTC. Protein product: CASSPGGVIAKNIQYF. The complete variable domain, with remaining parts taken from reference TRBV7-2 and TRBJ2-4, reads GAGVSQSPSNKVTEKGKDVELRCDPISGHTALYWYRQSLGQGLEFLIYFQGNSAPDKSGLPSDRFSAERTGGSVSTLTIQRTQQEDSAVYLCASSPGGVIAKNIQYFGAGTRLSVL.

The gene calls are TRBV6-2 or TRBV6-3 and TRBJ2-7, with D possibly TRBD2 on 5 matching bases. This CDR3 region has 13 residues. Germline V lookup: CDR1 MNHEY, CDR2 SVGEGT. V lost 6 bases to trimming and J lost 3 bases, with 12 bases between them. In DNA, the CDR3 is TGTGCCAGCAGCAATGGACTGCTCTACGAGCAGTACTTC. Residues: CASSNGLLYEQYF.